The rows below give T cell receptor beta chains drawn from one sample of a study of cytomegalovirus exposure and HLA in healthy donors. Repertoires were generated with immunoSEQ multiplex PCR, while TCRdb's copy carries only in-frame clones and drops some. The sample carries about 200,000 clones, 60% to 85% recorded once. The sequenced sample consisted of PBMCs. These receptors were obtained from a man in his forties in good health and CMV-seronegative. CDR3s include the opening cysteine and the closing phenylalanine or tryptophan. Each record gives: J gene, clone size, CDR3 length, D gene, V gene, CDR3 protein, CDR3 DNA. D genes are given only for firm matches. Clone size is not always given. Where it is, it says once, few, many or a class for expanded clones.

TRBJ1-5 | few | 14 | NA | TRBV5-1 | CASSLDGGDQPQHF | TGCGCCAGCAGCTTGGATGGGGGGGATCAGCCCCAGCATTTT
TRBJ1-1 | once | 15 | TRBD1 | TRBV6-6 | CASSQPGQPNTEAFF | TGTGCCAGCAGCCAGCCGGGACAGCCGAACACTGAAGCTTTCTTT
TRBJ2-1 | once | 14 | TRBD1 | TRBV2 | CASSDRGRNNEQFF | TGTGCCAGCAGTGACAGGGGGCGAAACAATGAGCAGTTCTTC
TRBJ2-3 | NA | 16 | TRBD1 | TRBV6-1 | CASSEEIDRVTDTQYF | TGTGCCAGCAGTGAGGAGATTGACAGGGTAACAGATACGCAGTATTTT
TRBJ2-1 | NA | 19 | TRBD2 | TRBV5-1 | CASSGKRGATPSSYNEQFF | TGCGCCAGCAGCGGAAAGCGGGGGGCCACCCCTAGCTCCTACAATGAGCAGTTCTTC
TRBJ2-2 | NA | 16 | TRBD2 | TRBV18 | CASSPKGGPGTGELFF | TGTGCCAGCTCACCTAAGGGAGGGCCTGGCACCGGGGAGCTGTTTTTT
TRBJ2-1 | NA | 16 | TRBD2 | TRBV25-1 | CASSLAGGRSYNEQFF | TGTGCCAGCAGTCTCGCGGGGGGGCGATCCTACAATGAGCAGTTCTTC
TRBJ1-4 | NA | 13 | NA | TRBV6-1 | CASTRGADEKLFF | TGTGCCAGCACCCGGGGGGCAGATGAAAAACTGTTTTTT
TRBJ1-3 | NA | 13 | TRBD1 | TRBV19 | CASDRGSGNAIYF | TGTGCCAGTGACAGGGGTTCGGGAAACGCCATATATTTT
TRBJ1-2 | NA | 13 | NA | TRBV30 | CAWTLGVDYGYTF | TGTGCCTGGACCCTCGGGGTCGACTATGGCTACACCTTC
TRBJ2-5 | once | 14 | NA | TRBV7-3 | CASSPGSLQETQYF | TGTGCCAGCAGCCCGGGATCGTTACAAGAGACCCAGTACTTC
TRBJ1-2 | once | 14 | NA | TRBV13 | CASSLGAVLYGYTF | TGTGCCAGCAGCTTAGGGGCGGTCCTCTATGGCTACACCTTC
TRBJ1-3 | NA | 14 | NA | TRBV10-3 | CAITAARSGNTIYF | TGTGCCATCACGGCGGCCCGCTCTGGAAACACCATATATTTT
TRBJ2-1 | NA | 12 | NA | TRBV7-2 | CASSPAGNEQFF | TGTGCCAGCAGCCCCGCGGGGAATGAGCAGTTCTTC
TRBJ2-3 | NA | 18 | TRBD2 | TRBV7-6 | CASSPYAGTSDVADTQYF | TGTGCCAGCAGCCCGTACGCCGGGACTAGCGATGTGGCAGATACGCAGTATTTT
TRBJ2-7 | NA | 13 | NA | TRBV5-4 | CASSFTGSYEQYF | TGTGCCAGCAGCTTCACGGGGTCCTACGAGCAGTACTTC
TRBJ2-5 | NA | 15 | TRBD1 | TRBV5-1 | CASSLWAGGEETQYF | TGCGCCAGCAGCTTGTGGGCAGGGGGCGAAGAGACCCAGTACTTC
TRBJ1-2 | NA | 15 | NA | TRBV2 | CASNPGTPNNYGYTF | TGTGCCAGCAACCCCGGGACACCCAATAACTATGGCTACACCTTC
TRBJ1-2 | few | 18 | TRBD1 | TRBV9 | CASSEHTGTGNDNYGYTF | TGTGCCAGCAGCGAGCATACCGGGACAGGAAACGATAACTATGGCTACACCTTC
TRBJ2-1 | NA | 14 | NA | TRBV4-1 | CASSQREKGDEQFF | TGCGCCAGCAGCCAACGGGAAAAGGGCGATGAGCAGTTCTTC
TRBJ1-2 | few | 14 | TRBD1 | TRBV27 | CASRGQGASYGYTF | TGTGCCAGCAGGGGTCAGGGGGCCAGCTATGGCTACACCTTC
TRBJ1-1 | NA | 13 | NA | TRBV30 | CAWRMAWNTEAFF | TGTGCCTGGAGGATGGCCTGGAACACTGAAGCTTTCTTT
TRBJ2-7 | NA | 12 | NA | TRBV28 | CASSGDTYEQYF | TGTGCCAGCAGTGGCGACACCTACGAGCAGTACTTC
TRBJ1-2 | once | 14 | NA | TRBV5-4 | CASSLGASGVGYTF | TGTGCCAGCAGCTTGGGGGCTTCGGGGGTCGGCTACACCTTC
TRBJ2-1 | NA | 15 | TRBD2 | TRBV9 | CASSVSGVGLGEQFF | TGTGCCAGCAGCGTAAGCGGGGTGGGTTTAGGTGAGCAGTTCTTC
TRBJ1-4 | NA | 15 | NA | TRBV6-5 | CASSYSIGLGEKLFF | TGTGCCAGCAGTTACTCGATCGGGTTAGGAGAAAAACTGTTTTTT
TRBJ1-4 | NA | 14 | NA | TRBV12-5 | CASGLSGKGEKLFF | TGTGCTAGTGGTTTATCAGGGAAGGGGGAAAAACTGTTTTTT
TRBJ1-2 | NA | 16 | TRBD1 | TRBV10-1 | CASSEGTGGMHYGYTF | TGCGCCAGCAGTGAAGGGACAGGGGGAATGCACTATGGCTACACCTTC
TRBJ1-4 | NA | 16 | NA | TRBV5-1 | CASSSADRRPNEKLFF | TGCGCCAGCAGCTCAGCAGACAGGCGGCCAAATGAAAAACTGTTTTTT
TRBJ2-1 | NA | 15 | NA | TRBV7-9 | CASSFTSGSYNEQFF | TGTGCCAGCAGCTTCACCAGTGGCTCCTACAATGAGCAGTTCTTC
TRBJ2-2 | few | 13 | TRBD1 | TRBV11-2 | CASSRQGHGELFF | TGTGCCAGCAGTCGACAGGGTCACGGGGAGCTGTTTTTT
TRBJ2-1 | NA | 12 | NA | TRBV9 | CASSVARGEQFF | TGTGCCAGCAGCGTAGCTCGCGGAGAGCAGTTCTTC
TRBJ2-1 | NA | 14 | NA | TRBV19 | CASSLTSSYNEQFF | TGTGCCAGTAGCCTTACTAGCTCCTACAATGAGCAGTTCTTC
TRBJ2-3 | NA | 13 | NA | TRBV30 | CAWSSGHPDTQYF | TGTGCCTGGAGCTCGGGACACCCAGATACGCAGTATTTT
TRBJ1-1 | NA | 18 | NA | TRBV27 | CASSSEDPGTFYGTEAFF | TGTGCCAGCAGTTCAGAAGACCCCGGGACATTTTACGGGACTGAAGCTTTCTTT
TRBJ2-3 | NA | 15 | NA | TRBV2 | CASSEGLLRTDTQYF | TGTGCCAGCAGTGAAGGACTTCTTCGCACAGATACGCAGTATTTT
TRBJ2-7 | NA | 15 | TRBD2 | TRBV6-6 | CAGSYKSGRTNEQYF | TGTGCCGGCAGTTACAAAAGCGGGAGAACCAACGAGCAGTACTTC
TRBJ2-7 | NA | 14 | NA | TRBV19 | CASSINREPYEQYF | TGTGCCAGTAGTATTAACCGCGAGCCCTACGAGCAGTACTTC
TRBJ2-2 | NA | 15 | NA | TRBV21-1 | CASSKSQGAGGELFF | TGTGCCAGCAGCAAGTCTCAGGGGGCCGGCGGGGAGCTGTTTTTT
TRBJ2-7 | NA | 14 | TRBD1 | TRBV5-1 | CASSTDRERGEQYF | TGCGCCAGCAGCACAGACAGGGAAAGAGGCGAGCAGTACTTC
TRBJ1-2 | NA | 15 | NA | TRBV4-1 | CASSQDPTTNYGYTF | TGCGCCAGCAGCCAAGATCCGACAACTAACTATGGCTACACCTTC
TRBJ2-7 | NA | 15 | TRBD2 | TRBV28 | CASSQGLAKTYEQYF | TGTGCCAGCAGTCAAGGACTAGCGAAAACCTACGAGCAGTACTTC
TRBJ2-1 | few | 13 | NA | TRBV27 | CASRPTGNNEQFF | TGTGCCAGCAGGCCAACAGGGAACAATGAGCAGTTCTTC
TRBJ2-7 | NA | 14 | NA | TRBV4-1 | CASSQGASSYEQYF | TGCGCCAGCAGCCAAGGGGCTAGCTCGTACGAGCAGTACTTC
TRBJ1-1 | NA | 13 | NA | TRBV7-8 | CASSATKGAEAFF | TGTGCCAGCAGCGCGACCAAGGGGGCTGAAGCTTTCTTT
TRBJ2-1 | NA | 14 | NA | TRBV19 | CASSIRDSYNEQFF | TGTGCCAGTAGTATACGAGACTCCTACAATGAGCAGTTCTTC
TRBJ1-1 | NA | 14 | NA | TRBV5-1 | CASSSRSPVTEAFF | TGCGCCAGCAGCTCTCGTTCCCCGGTCACTGAAGCTTTCTTT
TRBJ2-7 | NA | 15 | TRBD1 | TRBV25-1 | CASRTSGTGAYEQYF | TGTGCCAGCAGGACCTCCGGGACAGGGGCCTACGAGCAGTACTTC